Here is one T cell receptor (beta chain) with its context. Antigen: not known. The same CDR3 is also encoded by other DNA sequences in this sample. This sample stems from a study of identifying expanded T cells in peripheral blood. Study-level findings and limits: About 1.2 clones differed between technical replicates, versus approximately 17 and 20 over time.

During the collection period, no donor immune events like infections were recorded. This table comes from immunoSEQ multiplex PCR, and its TCRdb copy is limited to in-frame clones, with some not included. The sample records 75,000 to 90,000 clones, roughly four fifths being singletons. This CDR3 contains 14 residues. With V trimmed by 0 bases and J by 2 bases, 0 bases remained unmatched. The germline V gene encodes CDR1 LGHNA and CDR2 YSLEER. This rearrangement joins TRBV4-3 to TRBJ1-2; the match to TRBD1 covers 7 bases. Sample: blood. The receptor comes from a person aged 18 to 70 in good health. In DNA form, the CDR3 reads TGCGCCAGCAGCCAAGAGGGACAGAACTATGGCTACACCTTC. Protein: CASSQEGQNYGYTF.